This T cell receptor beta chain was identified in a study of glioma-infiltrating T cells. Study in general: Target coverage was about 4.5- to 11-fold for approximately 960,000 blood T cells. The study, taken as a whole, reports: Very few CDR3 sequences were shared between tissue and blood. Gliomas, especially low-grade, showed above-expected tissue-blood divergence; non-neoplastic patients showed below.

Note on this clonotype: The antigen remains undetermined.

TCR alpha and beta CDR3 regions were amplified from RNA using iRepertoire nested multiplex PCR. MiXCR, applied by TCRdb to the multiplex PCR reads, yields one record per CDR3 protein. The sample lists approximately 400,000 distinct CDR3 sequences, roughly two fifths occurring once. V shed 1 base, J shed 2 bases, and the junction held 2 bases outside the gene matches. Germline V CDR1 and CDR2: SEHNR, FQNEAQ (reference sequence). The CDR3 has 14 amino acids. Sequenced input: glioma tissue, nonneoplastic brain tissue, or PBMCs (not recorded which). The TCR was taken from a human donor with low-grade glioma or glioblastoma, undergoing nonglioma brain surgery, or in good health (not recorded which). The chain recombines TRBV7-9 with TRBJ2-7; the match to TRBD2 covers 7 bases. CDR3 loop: CASSLDAGAYEQYF. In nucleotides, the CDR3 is TGTGCCAGCAGCTTAGACGCGGGAGCCTACGAGCAGTACTTC.